These T cell receptor beta chains were read from a single sample in a study of type 1 regulatory T cells. TCRdb fed the reads into MiXCR, producing one record per CDR3 protein. The sample shows about 42,000 distinct CDR3 sequences, more than 9% of them seen only once. Their specific antigens are unknown. Sequencing was done on a sample of cultured non-Tr1 T cells, either the whole culture or a sorted T cell fraction (not recorded which). These receptors were taken from a human donor in good health. CDR3s include the opening cysteine and the closing phenylalanine or tryptophan. The D gene is left open where the match is weak. A row's size may be missing; if present it is once, few, many or a size class.

V	J	D	size	DNA	CDR3
TRBV27	TRBJ2-3	TRBD2	few	TGTGCCAGCAGTTTAAGGTGGGAGGGCAGCACAGATACGCAGTATTTT	CASSLRWEGSTDTQYF
TRBV5-1	TRBJ2-5	.	few	TGCGCCAGCAGCCCCAGACTAGACAGAGAGACCCAGTACTTC	CASSPRLDRETQYF
TRBV6-1	TRBJ2-7	TRBD2	many	TGTGCCAGCAGTGACAACGCGGGAGCGTCCTACGAGCAGTACTTC	CASSDNAGASYEQYF
TRBV10-3	TRBJ2-7	TRBD2	many	TGTGCCACTCAGGGAACCGGGACTAGCGGGAGCCCAAGCTCCTACGAGCAGTACTTC	CATQGTGTSGSPSSYEQYF
TRBV5-1	TRBJ2-3	TRBD2	many	TGCGCCAGCAGCTTGGCCCCACTAGCGGGAGTGACAGATACGCAGTATTTT	CASSLAPLAGVTDTQYF
TRBV28	TRBJ2-7	.	many	TGTGCCAGCAGTTGGGGGAGCTCCTACGAGCAGTACTTC	CASSWGSSYEQYF
TRBV6-1	TRBJ2-3	.	.	TGTGCCACTTCAGGGTTCCTCGATACGCAGTATTTT	CATSGFLDTQYF
TRBV28	TRBJ2-4	.	many	TGTGCCAGCAGTTTATCAGATATCAAAAACATTCAGTACTTC	CASSLSDIKNIQYF
TRBV4-2	TRBJ2-2	TRBD2	many	TGTGCCAGCAGTCCGGGACTAGCGGACACCGGGGAGCTGTTTTTT	CASSPGLADTGELFF
TRBV6-2/TRBV6-3	TRBJ2-5	.	few	TGTGCCAGCAGTTACCCTCCGAGAGAGACCCAGTACTTC	CASSYPPRETQYF
TRBV27	TRBJ1-5	.	.	TGTGCCAGCAGTTTAGTTCCGGATCAGCCCCAGCATTTT	CASSLVPDQPQHF
TRBV5-1	TRBJ1-1	.	few	TGCGCCAGCAGCACACGACAGCCCGCTATAGAAGCTTTCTTT	CASSTRQPAIEAFF
TRBV5-1	TRBJ1-1	.	few	TGCGCCAGCAGCTTTGAGGGGAGGAGGTCTGAAGCTTTCTTT	CASSFEGRRSEAFF
TRBV20-1	TRBJ2-2	TRBD2	few	TGCAGTGCGGTCCCGGGACTAGCGGGCACCGGGGAGCTGTTTTTT	CSAVPGLAGTGELFF
TRBV20-1	TRBJ2-5	TRBD1	many	TGCAGTGCAGGACAGGGAGGATGGACCCAGTACTTC	CSAGQGGWTQYF
TRBV4-2	TRBJ2-1	TRBD1	.	TGTGCCAGCAGCCAAGGGGGGACAGGGGGCTTAGATGAGCAGCTCTTC	CASSQGGTGGLDEQLF
TRBV7-6	TRBJ2-7	.	many	TGTGCCAGCAGCTTAGCAGGGCCCGGGTCGGGGGAGCAGTACTTC	CASSLAGPGSGEQYF
TRBV5-1	TRBJ1-1	TRBD1	many	TGCGCCAGCAGCACCGCCGGGACAGGGGTGAACACTGAAGCTTTCTTT	CASSTAGTGVNTEAFF
TRBV10-3	TRBJ2-3	.	medium-sized	TGTGCCATCAGTGACCTTAAGCGGACAGATACGCAGTATTTT	CAISDLKRTDTQYF
TRBV20-1	TRBJ2-7	TRBD1	.	TGCAGTGCAATCGGCGAGGACAGGGGGAATGTCGAGCAGTACTTC	CSAIGEDRGNVEQYF
TRBV12-3/TRBV12-4	TRBJ2-3	.	.	TGTGCCAGCAGTCGGACTCATAATACAGATACGCAGTATTTT	CASSRTHNTDTQYF
TRBV5-1	TRBJ1-6	.	many	TGCGCCAGCAGCTTGGCCGGGACGACCAATTCACCCCTCCACTTT	CASSLAGTTNSPLHF
TRBV20-1	TRBJ1-5	TRBD1	.	TGCAGTGCTAGAGATGGGGGGGTGGCAGGGGGTTGGCAGCCCCAGCATTTT	CSARDGGVAGGWQPQHF
TRBV7-8	TRBJ1-1	TRBD1	many	TGTGCCAGCAGCTTACAGGGGGCAGTGAACACTGAAGCTTTCTTT	CASSLQGAVNTEAFF
TRBV5-6	TRBJ1-1	.	few	TGTGCCAGCAGCCCCGGGACGGTGAACACTGAAGCTTTCTTT	CASSPGTVNTEAFF
TRBV20-1	TRBJ2-7	.	few	TGCAGTGCCAGACACATGGGGGGGGGCGTCCACGAGCAGTACTTC	CSARHMGGGVHEQYF
TRBV27	TRBJ2-1	TRBD2	.	TGTGCCAGCATTTCCCTAGCGGGAGTTCTGGGCAATGAGCAGTTCTTC	CASISLAGVLGNEQFF
TRBV10-3	TRBJ2-4	TRBD1	many	TGTGCCATCAGTGAGTCCCGGGACAGAAAAAACATTCAGTACTTC	CAISESRDRKNIQYF
TRBV9	TRBJ1-4	.	many	TGTGCCAGCAGCTCCTACGCAGGCGATAATGAAAAACTGTTTTTT	CASSSYAGDNEKLFF
TRBV19	TRBJ1-2	.	.	TGTGCCAGTAGTATAGGAGGGGCTGGCTACACCTTC	CASSIGGAGYTF
TRBV12-3/TRBV12-4	TRBJ1-6	.	.	TGTGCCAGCACCGTAAGACAGGTCAATTCACCCCTCCACTTT	CASTVRQVNSPLHF